Listed here are 3 T cell receptor beta chains from one sample, sequenced in a study of beta chain features in type 1 diabetes. The study reverse transcribed the entire isolated RNA, so it sequenced expressed TCRB transcripts. Clones were sequenced by immunoSEQ multiplex PCR, and TCRdb holds only the in-frame ones, with some missing. The table includes about 240,000 clones, 25% to 30% detected once. Material: central memory CD4+ T cells from blood. These receptor sequences come from a man between 25 and 39 years old in good health.

The J gene is TRBJ2-3, the V gene TRBV7-2, with a tentative D call TRBD1 (6 bases). Trimming pared 3 bases from V and 3 bases from J, leaving 10 bases between. This CDR3 spans 14 amino acids. The germline V gene encodes CDR1 SGHTA and CDR2 FQGNSA. The CDR3 sequence is CASSFYRETDTQYF. CDR3 DNA: TGTGCCAGCAGCTTTTACAGGGAAACAGATACGCAGTATTTT.

In this sample, this clone turned up a few times. This chain uses TRBV4-3 with TRBJ2-3; 10 nucleotides align to TRBD1. The CDR3 is made up of 15 amino acids. V shed 4 bases and J 4 bases; nucleotides not matched to a gene: 5. Germline assignment: CDR1 LGHNA and CDR2 YSLEER. The chain's CDR3 is CASSLGTGVPDTQYF. The CDR3 DNA reads TGCGCCAGCAGCCTAGGGACAGGGGTTCCAGATACGCAGTATTTT.

J is TRBJ2-3 and V is TRBV10-2, with a possible D match to TRBD2 (5 bases). V lost 6 bases to trimming and J lost 2 bases, with 12 bases between them. This CDR3 has 14 amino acids. The V gene's germline CDR1 is WSHSY and CDR2 SAAADI. The CDR3 sequence is CASSLDYPTDTQYF. CDR3 sequence (DNA): TGCGCCAGCAGCTTAGACTATCCCACAGATACGCAGTATTTT.